This T cell receptor (beta chain) was identified in a study of vaccination effects on CD4 cells after COVID-19. Produced via immunoSEQ multiplex PCR; TCRdb's table is partial and in-frame only. The data hold 84,000 or so clones, with roughly 73% observed a single time. CDR3 length: 14 amino acids. The germline V gene encodes CDR1 MNHEY and CDR2 SVGAGI. V lost 3 bases and J 10 bases, leaving 13 bases between the germline ends. This clone has just a few counts. What it binds is unknown. CD4+ T cells specific for antigen were expanded with viral peptide pools by the ViraFEST assay before sequencing. It was after around 10 days of culture that CD4+ T cells were isolated. It was two doses of either the BNT162b2 or mRNA-1273 vaccine that participants received.

The sample here was CD4+ T cells from PBMCs cultured with HCoV-OC43 spike peptides, taken after COVID-19 vaccination. Subset noted: HCoV-OC43 spike overlapping peptide pool stimulation. The origin of this receptor is a human donor who received a COVID-19 vaccine. The chain couples TRBV6-5 to TRBJ1-6; D is possibly TRBD1 (5 bases). The chain's CDR3 is CASSYDRGGSPLHF. CDR3 coding DNA: TGTGCCAGCAGTTATGACCGGGGGGGGTCACCCCTCCACTTT.